This TCR beta chain was profiled in a study of PD-L1 blockade in urothelial cancer. Time point of the sample: pretreatment peripheral blood. TCRdb's table, derived via immunoSEQ multiplex PCR, lists solely in-frame clones and lacks some. The sample has 86,000 or so clones, 85% to 90% seen once. This clone occurred once. This TCR was sampled from a man aged 60-69 years with urothelial cancer. Here the sequenced sample was PBMCs, taken around atezolizumab (anti-PD-L1) treatment.

CDR3 nucleotides: TGCGCCAGCAGCTTGTGGCGGGAAGCGAACACCGGGGAGCTGTTTTTT. Amino acid sequence: CASSLWREANTGELFF. The chain combines TRBV5-1 with TRBJ2-2, with a possible D match to TRBD2 (6 bases). Germline loops: CDR1 SGHRS, CDR2 YFSETQ. V gave up 1 base and J gave up 0 bases, with 10 bases separating them. CDR3 length: 16 amino acids.